This entry concerns a single T cell receptor beta chain. This sample is drawn from a study of blood T cell repertoires in COVID-19. The wider study: Researchers got acute and convalescent COVID-19 samples from the United States, Italy and Spain. Nucleic acid was either cDNA or gDNA, and it came from T cells, B-cell-depleted T cells, or PBMCs.

Germline V gene data show CDR1 as SGHDN and CDR2 as FVKESK. V was cut by 0 bases and J by 9 bases, with 15 bases left in between. The CDR3 runs to 15 residues. Original processing methods: Reference gene primer amplification gave nucleated cell count estimates. Repertoires were generated with immunoSEQ multiplex PCR, while TCRdb's copy carries only in-frame clones and drops some. V and J calls and clone size are as listed in that table; D and trimming were resolved from the DNA. The table has 40,000 or so clones, around 85% seen once. The chain uses TRBV14 and TRBJ2-1, with a possible D match to TRBD2 (5 bases). What was sequenced was peripheral blood. This receptor was obtained from a human donor with acute or convalescent COVID-19. The donor label of this sample is uncertain. The CDR3 bases are TGTGCCAGCAGCCAAGATCGGCTAGCAGTGGGTGAGCAGTTCTTC. This translates into CASSQDRLAVGEQFF. Full variable domain (missing parts from reference TRBV14 and TRBJ2-1): EAGVTQFPSHSVIEKGQTVTLRCDPISGHDNLYWYRRVMGKEIKFLLHFVKESKQDESGMPNNRFLAERTGGTYSTLKVQPAELEDSGVYFCASSQDRLAVGEQFFGPGTRLTVL.